This entry lists 2 T cell receptor beta chains sequenced from one sample in a study of T-cell reconstitution after alpha-beta-depleted transplantation in children. Unique molecular identifiers were built into the TCRbeta library. MiXCR was run by TCRdb on the PCR reads, yielding one entry per CDR3 protein. The table shows hundreds of thousands of distinct CDR3 sequences, with less than 20% occurring only once. The specimen comprised PBMCs, mostly from graft donor cells, sampled 360 days after TCRalphabeta/CD19-depleted stem cell transplant. These receptors all stem from a male patient younger than 18 who had a stem cell transplant for acute lymphoblastic leukemia, so the T cells may come from the graft donor.

The chain joins TRBV14 to TRBJ2-4; no clear D gene. This CDR3 has 16 residues. Trimming shortened V by 4 bases and J by 0 bases, and 13 bases separated the two germline ends. Looked up from germline, CDR1 is SGHDN and CDR2 is FVKESK. The CDR3 bases are TGTGCCAGCAGCCCCGGTTATCGGCTAGCCAAAAACATTCAGTACTTC. Its protein product is CASSPGYRLAKNIQYF.

Only a few counts were recorded for this clonotype. V is TRBV5-4 and J is TRBJ2-5, with 9 bases fitting TRBD2. V was pared by 2 bases and J by 5 bases, with 13 bases of the junction left unmatched. This CDR3 has 17 amino acids. Germline V gene sequence: CDR1 SGHNT, CDR2 YYREEE (reference sequence). CDR3 coding DNA: TGTGCCAGCAGCTTACTGACAGGCATAGCGGGAGATGAGACCCAGTACTTC. Translated, it gives CASSLLTGIAGDETQYF.